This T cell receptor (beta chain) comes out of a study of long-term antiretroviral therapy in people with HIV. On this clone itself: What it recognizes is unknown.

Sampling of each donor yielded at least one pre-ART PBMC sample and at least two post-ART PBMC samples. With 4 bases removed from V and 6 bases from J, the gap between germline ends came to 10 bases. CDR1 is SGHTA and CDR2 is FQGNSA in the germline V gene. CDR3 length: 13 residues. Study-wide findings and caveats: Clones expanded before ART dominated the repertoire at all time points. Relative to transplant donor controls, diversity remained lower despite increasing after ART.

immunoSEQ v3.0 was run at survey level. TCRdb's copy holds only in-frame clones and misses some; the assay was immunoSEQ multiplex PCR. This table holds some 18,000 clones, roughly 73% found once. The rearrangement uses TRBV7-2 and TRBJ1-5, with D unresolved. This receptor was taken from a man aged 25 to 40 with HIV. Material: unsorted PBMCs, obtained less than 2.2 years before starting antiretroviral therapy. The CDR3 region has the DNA TGTGCCAGCAGCTCACAGTTTCTTCAGCCCCAGCATTTT. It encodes CASSSQFLQPQHF.